The clone carrying this T cell receptor (beta chain) was recorded at least ten times. As yet, its antigen is unknown. The source of the sample is a study of identical twins. The study's findings and limits: Interpretation of the results relied on cross-sectional statistical analysis and not on following the same donors. Models, which agreed with sharing between unrelated individuals, nonetheless underestimated the out-of-frame TCR alpha sharing seen in monozygotic twins.

Template switching created a universal primer site, and the cDNA included unique molecular identifiers. TCRdb independently ran MiXCR on the 5' RACE reads; one entry per CDR3 protein. The sample records about 200,000 distinct CDR3 sequences, 10% being singletons. Unmatched junction bases numbered 6, after V lost 4 bases and J lost 5 bases. Germline V lookup: CDR1 SEHNR, CDR2 FQNEAQ (reference sequence). The CDR3 loop spans 16 amino acids. The source is a man in his fifties in good health. Sequencing used memory T cells sorted from blood. This sequence joins TRBV7-9 and TRBJ2-5; 14 bases match TRBD2. This chain's CDR3 is CASSSGLAGGSETQYF. The CDR3 DNA reads TGTGCCAGCAGCTCTGGACTAGCGGGAGGTTCTGAGACCCAGTACTTC.